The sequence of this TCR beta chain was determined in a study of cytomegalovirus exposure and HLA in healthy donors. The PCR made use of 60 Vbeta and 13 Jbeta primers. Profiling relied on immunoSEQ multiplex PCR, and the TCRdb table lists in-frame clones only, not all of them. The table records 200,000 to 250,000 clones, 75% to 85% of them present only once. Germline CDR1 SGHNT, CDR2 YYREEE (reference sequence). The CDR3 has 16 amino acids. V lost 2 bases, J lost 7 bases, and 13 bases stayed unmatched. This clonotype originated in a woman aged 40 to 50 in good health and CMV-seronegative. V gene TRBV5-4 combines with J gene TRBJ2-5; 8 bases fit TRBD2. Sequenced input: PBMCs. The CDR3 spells CASSFPFGRGGGTQYF. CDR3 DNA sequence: TGTGCCAGCAGCTTTCCCTTCGGGAGGGGAGGGGGGACCCAGTACTTC.